The 7 T cell receptor beta chains below all came from one sample that was sequenced in a study of blood T cells in healthy people across ages. PCR was performed a second time for about 7 to 11 cycles using a sample-barcoded 5' primer and a J-beta primer mix. TCRdb re-derived calls from the 5' RACE reads in MiXCR, one entry per CDR3 protein. This table has roughly 930,000 distinct CDR3 sequences, under 50% appearing once. Sequenced input: blood. These TCRs come from a man aged 30 to 45 in good health.

The chain has TRBV29-1 and TRBJ2-7, with 8 bases lining up with TRBD2. V dropped 7 bases and J dropped 2; count of bases not matched to a gene: 7. This CDR3 spans 13 amino acids. Germline CDR1 SQVTM, CDR2 ANQGSEA. CDR3 DNA: TGCAGCGGACGGGGGGGGTCTCCCTACGAGCAGTACTTC. Encoded protein: CSGRGGSPYEQYF.

This clonotype was seen at least ten times. This sequence joins TRBV20-1 and TRBJ2-7; tentatively, D is TRBD1 or TRBD2 (6 bases each). The CDR3 is made up of 15 amino acids. Germline V lookup: CDR1 DFQATT, CDR2 SNEGSKA (reference sequence). The V gene lost 3 bases and the J gene lost 2 bases, with 17 bases spanning the gap. CDR3 amino acids: CSASLSGGGPYEQYF. As DNA, the CDR3 is TGCAGTGCTAGTCTGTCCGGGGGCGGCCCCTACGAGCAGTACTTC.

This chain connects TRBV20-1 to TRBJ2-3; tentative D call: TRBD2 (6 bases). The germline V and J ends were trimmed by 3 bases and 2 bases, with 15 bases remaining between them. The CDR3 has 15 amino acids. Germline CDR1 is DFQATT and CDR2 is SNEGSKA (reference sequence). CDR3 sequence reads: CSASRGSGSTDTQYF. CDR3 nucleotide sequence: TGCAGTGCTAGCCGAGGTAGCGGATCCACAGATACGCAGTATTTT.

This clonotype turned up a few times. The V gene is TRBV11-2, the J gene TRBJ2-1, with TRBD2 matching over 10 bases. The CDR3 extends over 16 amino acids. Germline loops: CDR1 SGHAT, CDR2 FQNNGV. Germline trimming cut 5 bases from V and 9 bases from J; bases unmatched to any gene: 13. This CDR3 reads CASSRTGAGGPGEQFF. Written as DNA, the CDR3 is TGTGCCAGCAGCCGGACGGGAGCGGGGGGGCCTGGTGAGCAGTTCTTC.

This chain uses TRBV28 with TRBJ2-1, with a possible D match to TRBD2 (7 bases). The V end lost 5 bases, the J end lost 7 bases, and 18 bases lay between the germline ends. CDR3 length: 15 amino acids. In germline, CDR1 is MDHEN, CDR2 SYDVKM. DNA for the CDR3: TGTGCCAGCAGTCCTCCGGGACGGGGGGCGAATGAGCAGTTCTTC. Its translation is CASSPPGRGANEQFF.

The V gene is TRBV28, the J gene TRBJ1-4, with TRBD1 matching over 8 bases. The CDR3 has 17 amino acids. The germline V gene has CDR1 MDHEN and CDR2 SYDVKM. V lost 5 bases, J lost 2 bases, and 10 bases stayed unmatched. The chain's CDR3 is CASSPRTGTLTNEKLFF. The CDR3 DNA reads TGTGCCAGCAGTCCCCGGACAGGGACCTTGACTAATGAAAAACTGTTTTTT.

This rearrangement joins TRBV29-1 to TRBJ1-1; unclear D gene. CDR3 length: 14 residues. V was pared by 0 bases and J by 6 bases, with 14 bases between. The germline gives CDR1 SQVTM, CDR2 ANQGSEA. The CDR3 is CSVEDRGRSPEAFF. Written as DNA, the CDR3 is TGCAGCGTTGAAGATCGCGGCAGGTCCCCTGAAGCTTTCTTT.